This entry describes one TCR beta chain. Germline V CDR1 and CDR2: SEHNR, FQNEAQ (reference sequence). Trimming removed 3 bases at V and 4 bases at J, with 10 bases between. The CDR3 loop spans 13 amino acids. The data were obtained in a study of blood T cell repertoires in COVID-19. In the authors' methods: Amplification of reference gene primers was used by the study to estimate nucleated cell counts. Using immunoSEQ multiplex PCR, the repertoire was profiled, and TCRdb retains in-frame clones only, with some absent. V, J and clone size reflect that table, while D and trimming were determined from the DNA. The top ten hold approximately 4% of the sample, which has roughly 130,000 clones, 79% seen once.

The sequence was collected from a man aged 55-75 years with acute or convalescent COVID-19. Sequences were obtained from peripheral blood. This chain joins TRBV7-9 and TRBJ2-7; unclear D gene. The CDR3 reads CASSFAIRYEQYF. For the CDR3, the DNA is TGTGCCAGCAGCTTTGCCATACGGTACGAGCAGTACTTC. The full variable domain, with the rest looked up from reference TRBV7-9 and TRBJ2-7, is DTGVSQNPRHKITKRGQNVTFRCDPISEHNRLYWYRQTLGQGPEFLTYFQNEAQLEKSRLLSDRFSAERPKGSFSTLEIQRTEQGDSAMYLCASSFAIRYEQYFGPGTRLTVT.